Below, 24 T cell receptor beta chains from the same sample are listed, as sequenced in a study of T-cell memory formation after mild COVID-19. One entry per CDR3 protein, called by TCRdb with MiXCR from the 5' RACE reads. The table includes about 290,000 distinct CDR3 sequences, approximately 15% detected once. The sequencing input was PBMCs or a T cell subset sorted from them (not recorded which). The receptor set was obtained from a young man who had mild COVID-19 (a few samples of this study predate the infection). Cell type and time point are not known.

Only a few counts were recorded for this clonotype. The chain couples TRBV5-6 to TRBJ1-2; 7 nucleotides match TRBD1. This CDR3 spans 15 amino acids. V gave up 2 bases and J gave up 5 bases; unmatched junction bases: 9. In germline, CDR1 is SGHDT, CDR2 YYEEEE. The CDR3 nucleotides are TGTGCCAGCAGCTTTATATCGGACAGGTGGTATGGCTACACCTTC. Translation: CASSFISDRWYGYTF.

This clonotype was counted at least ten times. The chain couples TRBV11-2 to TRBJ2-3; D might be TRBD1 or TRBD2, each matching 5 bases. This CDR3 comprises 13 residues. CDR1 and CDR2 from the germline V gene are SGHAT and FQNNGV. Trimming stripped 4 bases from V and 0 bases from J, with 5 bases between. The CDR3 DNA reads as TGTGCCAGCAGCTGGGACAGCACAGATACGCAGTATTTT. Its protein is CASSWDSTDTQYF.

This clonotype has only a few counts. This chain links TRBV27 with TRBJ1-1; D ambiguous. V lost 6 bases and J 0 bases, leaving 14 bases between the germline ends. Germline-derived CDR1 and CDR2 are MNHEY and SMNVEV (reference sequence). The CDR3 has 15 residues. CDR3 DNA sequence: TGTGCCAGCAGCCGCGGGCCACCTATGAACACTGAAGCTTTCTTT. Translated, it gives CASSRGPPMNTEAFF.

This clonotype was detected a few times. The CDR3 sequence: CASSSPAGPSILRAFF. CDR3 bases: TGTGCCAGCAGTTCCCCGGCGGGACCATCCATTCTTAGGGCTTTCTTT. The chain uses TRBV28 and TRBJ1-1; D is perhaps TRBD1 (5 bases). The germline CDR1 and CDR2 sequences are MDHEN and SYDVKM. The V gene lost 4 bases and the J gene lost 11 bases, with 26 bases spanning the gap. The CDR3 spans 16 residues.

This clonotype was counted at least ten times. The V gene is TRBV27, the J gene TRBJ1-1; 8 bases agree with TRBD1. Losses at the gene ends were 2 bases for V and 4 bases for J; bases not matched to a gene: 3. Germline CDR1 is MNHEY and CDR2 is SMNVEV (reference sequence). The CDR3 is 14 residues long. The DNA of the CDR3 is TGTGCCAGCAGTTTACAGGGGGCTTTCACTGAAGCTTTCTTT. This codes for CASSLQGAFTEAFF.

In DNA form, the CDR3 reads TGTGCCAGCAGCTTAGAAGGACAGGCTGCCGGGCCCCAGCATTTT. Its protein is CASSLEGQAAGPQHF. The V and J genes are TRBV7-2 and TRBJ1-5, with TRBD1 matching over 7 bases. Germline V gene sequence: CDR1 SGHTA, CDR2 FQGNSA. The CDR3 runs 15 residues. The ends lost 1 base at V and 9 bases at J; junction bases unmatched: 9.

This clonotype was recorded many times. The J gene is TRBJ1-2, the V gene TRBV5-1; D ambiguous. The CDR3 runs to 15 residues. Germline-derived CDR1 and CDR2 are SGHRS and YFSETQ. The ends were cut back, 3 bases at V and 8 bases at J, with 20 bases in the middle. CDR3 sequence (DNA): TGCGCCAGCAGCTCGTCCGGGATCCCCGATGGGGGCTACACCTTC. Translated, it gives CASSSSGIPDGGYTF.

Of note for this clonotype: A much larger clone lies a single base off, so this may be a read error. The chain joins TRBV7-3 to TRBJ2-3; 7 bases are a match to TRBD2. This CDR3 is 15 amino acids long. Germline V gene lookup returns CDR1 SGHTA and CDR2 FQGTGA. Trimming at V came to 5 bases and at J to 6 bases, leaving 11 bases not matched to a gene. The DNA of the CDR3 is TGTGCCAGCAGCCGGCTTGGCCTAGCGGTGGATACGCAGTATTTT. Protein sequence: CASSRLGLAVDTQYF.

The gene calls are TRBV7-2 and TRBJ2-1, with a possible D match to TRBD1 (6 bases). Trimming pared 5 bases from V and 3 bases from J, leaving 11 bases between. The CDR3 spans 14 residues. Germline lookup yields CDR1 SGHTA and CDR2 FQGNSA. The CDR3 loop is CASSQSTGYNEQFF. The CDR3 DNA follows: TGTGCCAGCAGCCAGTCGACAGGCTACAATGAGCAGTTCTTC.

The rearrangement uses TRBV7-2 and TRBJ2-3, with D tentatively TRBD2 (5 bases). The germline V gene has CDR1 SGHTA and CDR2 FQGNSA. The CDR3 sequence is 16 residues long. V lost 5 bases and J 0 bases, leaving 15 bases between the germline ends. The CDR3 nucleotides read TGTGCCAGCAGCCTACGGAGGACGGCTAGCACAGATACGCAGTATTTT. Translated, it gives CASSLRRTASTDTQYF.

J is TRBJ1-6 and V is TRBV27; no definite D call. Germline CDR1 MNHEY, CDR2 SMNVEV (reference sequence). V lost 3 bases, J lost 9 bases, and 9 bases lay in between. The CDR3 loop spans 13 amino acids. CDR3 in amino acids: CASSFGVGSPLHF. Here the CDR3 DNA reads TGTGCCAGCAGTTTCGGGGTAGGTTCACCCCTCCACTTT.

The V and J genes are TRBV5-1 and TRBJ2-3, with 8 bases that match TRBD2. The CDR3 runs to 14 residues. The trim removed 7 bases at V and 6 bases at J, leaving 10 bases unmatched. Germline V gives CDR1 SGHRS, CDR2 YFSETQ. CDR3 sequence reads: CASGSGAAHDTQYF. CDR3 nucleotides: TGCGCCAGCGGTAGCGGGGCCGCACACGATACGCAGTATTTT.

V gene TRBV28 combines with J gene TRBJ1-6, with 8 bases that match TRBD1. Unmatched junction bases numbered 7, after V lost 7 bases and J lost 11 bases. In germline, CDR1 is MDHEN, CDR2 SYDVKM. CDR3 length equals 13 residues. CDR3 in DNA: TGTGCCAGCAAGAGGACAGGGTGGGCACCCCTCCACTTT. Its protein product is CASKRTGWAPLHF.

In this sample, this clonotype turned up many times. The gene calls are TRBV5-1 and TRBJ1-1; D not resolved. Germline V lookup: CDR1 SGHRS, CDR2 YFSETQ. Between the trimmed V and J ends, which lost 4 bases and 1 base, there was a span of 11 bases. The CDR3 sequence is 14 residues long. The CDR3 sequence is CASSRQAGNTEAFF. The CDR3 DNA sequence: TGCGCCAGCAGCAGGCAGGCGGGGAACACTGAAGCTTTCTTT.

The chain joins TRBV18 to TRBJ2-2, with D unclear. There are 15 residues in the CDR3. With 0 bases removed from V and 6 bases from J, the gap between germline ends came to 11 bases. Germline V gene sequence: CDR1 KGHSH, CDR2 LQKENI. CDR3 residues: CASSPPAPVPGELFF. The CDR3 nucleotides read TGTGCCAGCTCACCACCGGCTCCGGTACCCGGGGAGCTGTTTTTT.

This clonotype was seen more than once but under ten times. The genes are TRBV2 and TRBJ1-3; tentatively, D is TRBD1 (5 bases). Trimming left V 6 bases short and J 3 bases short, with 24 bases between. The CDR3 sequence is 18 residues long. Per germline, CDR1 SNHLY and CDR2 FYNNEI. CDR3: CASRSTGPGSESGNTIYF. CDR3 in DNA: TGTGCCAGCAGATCAACGGGACCCGGGTCAGAGAGTGGAAACACCATATATTTT.

The chain recombines TRBV7-2 with TRBJ2-2; maybe TRBD1 (6 bases). The CDR3 contains 16 residues. V lost 3 bases and J lost 3, with 14 bases in between. Germline V gene data show CDR1 as SGHTA and CDR2 as FQGNSA. Here the CDR3 reads CASSFLPGAHTGELFF. Here the CDR3 DNA reads TGTGCCAGCAGCTTCCTCCCAGGGGCCCACACCGGGGAGCTGTTTTTT.

V gene TRBV5-1 combines with J gene TRBJ1-2, with 10 positions matching TRBD1. The V and J ends lost 1 base and 6 bases, in that order; junction bases with no gene match: 6. The CDR3 covers 15 residues. Germline lookup yields CDR1 SGHRS and CDR2 YFSETQ. The CDR3 here is CASSLRFGQGDGYTF. CDR3 DNA sequence: TGCGCCAGCAGCTTGCGCTTCGGACAGGGGGATGGCTACACCTTC.

The table lists this clonotype with a few counts. The chain uses TRBV7-8 and TRBJ1-3; D perhaps matches TRBD1 (5 bases). This CDR3 is built from 13 residues. Trimming removed 8 bases from V and 8 bases from J, with 16 bases in between. Germline V gene data show CDR1 as SGHVS and CDR2 as FQNEAQ. The CDR3 region has the DNA TGTGCCAGCGTAGGGACGGACACGGACACCATATATTTT. It is translated as CASVGTDTDTIYF.

V is TRBV18 and J is TRBJ1-1; 9 bases map to TRBD1. From germline, CDR1 is KGHSH and CDR2 LQKENI. The CDR3 runs to 13 residues. Trimming removed 6 bases from V and 7 bases from J; junction bases left unmatched: 6. Here the CDR3 reads CASSAGTGLEAFF. The CDR3 bases are TGTGCCAGCTCGGCCGGGACAGGGCTTGAAGCTTTCTTT.

There are many counts of this clonotype. The rearrangement links TRBV19 to TRBJ1-1, with D possibly matching TRBD1 (5 bases). The V and J ends lost 4 bases and 4 bases respectively, with 16 bases between them. Germline V CDR1 and CDR2: LNHDA, SQIVND (reference sequence). CDR3 size: 15 residues. CDR3 sequence (DNA): TGTGCCAGTAGTAAGGCTGCCGGGGGAACCACTGAAGCTTTCTTT. Translation gives CASSKAAGGTTEAFF.

The chain carries TRBV7-2 and TRBJ1-5, with TRBD1 matching 10 bases. Per germline, CDR1 SGHTA and CDR2 FQGNSA. Germline trimming cut 4 bases from V and 6 bases from J; bases unmatched to any gene: 3. The CDR3 spans 14 residues. CDR3 sequence reads: CASSSRTGGQPQHF. The CDR3 DNA follows: TGTGCCAGCAGCTCTCGGACAGGGGGTCAGCCCCAGCATTTT.

The rearrangement joins TRBV6-5 to TRBJ2-7; 8 positions match TRBD2. After removal of 6 bases from V and 7 bases from J, the junction contained 14 bases not matched to a gene. The CDR3 is 15 residues long. Germline CDR1 and CDR2: MNHEY and SVGAGI. The CDR3 region is CASRRVAGPGGEQYV. CDR3 DNA: TGTGCCAGCAGGCGCGTAGCGGGGCCGGGGGGGGAGCAGTACGTC.

This clonotype was counted a few times. CDR3 sequence (DNA): TGTGCCAGTAGTATCCGCGAGGGGAGGGGTAATCAGCCCCAGCATTTT. Translating gives CASSIREGRGNQPQHF. The chain links TRBV19 to TRBJ1-5; D is perhaps TRBD1 (5 bases). The CDR3 is made up of 16 amino acids. V was pared by 3 bases and J by 4 bases, with 16 bases between. Germline assignment: CDR1 LNHDA and CDR2 SQIVND (reference sequence).